Sequencing of this T cell receptor beta chain was carried out in a study of Graves' ophthalmopathy and Graves' hyperthyroidism. Findings and caveats of the study: Stable hyperthyroidism and ophthalmopathy were told apart by a 13-signature model, which achieved 85% to 90% sensitivity and 81.08% specificity.

Beta-chain TCR CDR3 regions were amplified from RNA transcripts. First-round RT-PCR used HTBI primers; second-round multiplex PCR followed. MiXCR was run by TCRdb on the multiplex PCR reads, yielding one entry per CDR3 protein. Of around 520,000 distinct CDR3 sequences in the sample, 35% to 45% were seen once. CDR3 length: 12 amino acids. From germline, CDR1 is SQVTM and CDR2 ANQGSEA. V was pared by 4 bases and J by 4 bases, with 10 bases between. Concerning this clonotype itself: Its target is unknown.

The V gene is TRBV29-1, the J gene TRBJ1-2; D may be TRBD1 (6 bases). The clonotype comes from an adult man with Graves' hyperthyroidism. The sequencing sample was made of peripheral blood or thyroid tissue (not recorded which). The CDR3 region has the DNA TGCAGCGTTGCGGCCAGGGGCTATGGCTACACCTTC. Its protein is CSVAARGYGYTF.